A selection of T cell receptor beta chains follows, all from one sample in a study of T cell repertoires in cytomegalovirus infection. A single record per CDR3 protein comes from TCRdb applying MiXCR to the reads. The sample yields under 600,000 distinct CDR3 sequences, more than 15% seen once. Sequenced sample: CD8+ T cells from PBMCs. The source is a human donor in good health (CMV status not recorded). Some clones in this sample may be carry-over from other donors' samples. Both conserved end residues are part of each CDR3. D genes are given only for firm matches. The size of a clone is reported for some rows only, either as once, few or many, or as a class for expanded clones.

d_gene,v_gene,j_gene,abundance,CDR3nt,CDR3aa
.,TRBV28,TRBJ2-2,few,TGTGCCAGCAGTTTAGGCGGACAGACCGGGGAGCTGTTTTTT,CASSLGGQTGELFF
.,TRBV28,TRBJ2-5,once,TGTGCCAGCAGCTTGGGGAGCAGGGGACGTGTATATGAGACCCAGTACTTC,CASSLGSRGRVYETQYF
TRBD2,TRBV9,TRBJ2-1,few,TGTGCCAGCAGTGACGGGATTGAAGCGGGAACGGGGAATGAGCAGTTCTTC,CASSDGIEAGTGNEQFF
.,TRBV6-2/TRBV6-3,TRBJ1-2,.,TGTGCCAGCAGTTACACCCGGACTGGCTACACCTTC,CASSYTRTGYTF
.,TRBV25-1,TRBJ1-1,few,TGTGCCAGCGGGCCGAAGATGGCTGAAGCTTTCTTT,CASGPKMAEAFF
TRBD1,TRBV5-1,TRBJ1-6,.,TGCGCCAGCACCCCTGAGGGACAGGGGGCCGGTTCACCCCTCCACTTT,CASTPEGQGAGSPLHF
.,TRBV4-2,TRBJ2-1,many,TGTGCCAGCAGCCAAGATGGAAATGAGCAGTTCTTC,CASSQDGNEQFF
.,TRBV11-2,TRBJ2-2,.,TGTGCCAGCAGCCTACAGTCGGACACCGGGGAGCTGTTTTTT,CASSLQSDTGELFF
.,TRBV27,TRBJ2-2,few,TGTGCCAGCAGTTCAAGCTTGGGGGAGCTGTTTTTT,CASSSSLGELFF
.,TRBV28,TRBJ1-1,many,TGTGCCAGCATCCCGAGGGGTTGGACTGAAGCTTTCTTT,CASIPRGWTEAFF
TRBD1,TRBV7-8,TRBJ1-2,many,TGTGCCAGCAGCCCCGCGGACAGGGTGAACTATGGCTACACCTTC,CASSPADRVNYGYTF
TRBD1,TRBV11-2,TRBJ1-6,.,TGTGCCAGCAGCTTCTGGGACAGGCGACCCCTTTGGAATTCACCCCTCCACTTT,CASSFWDRRPLWNSPLHF